This T cell receptor beta chain was captured by sequencing in a study of chemoradiotherapy in HPV16-positive cancers. Study outcomes and limitations: The functional HPV-specific definition rests on just two HPV16-positive patients.

Repeated repertoire sampling spanned the course of chemoradiotherapy. Profiling relied on immunoSEQ multiplex PCR, and the TCRdb table lists in-frame clones only, not all of them. The table has 5,800 or so clones, 91% seen once; the top ten hold 20% to 25%. Turning to this clone: No antigen is known for it.

The clonotype originates from a human donor with HPV-associated anogenital cancer. Sequencing used blood, obtained from a patient who underwent chemoradiotherapy.

The CDR3 bases are TGTGCCACCTGGAGAGGGGGCGGTGAAAAACTGTTTTTT. Translated: CATWRGGGEKLFF. The chain has TRBV6-6 and TRBJ1-4, with 7 bases fitting TRBD1. This CDR3 spans 13 amino acids. The ends lost 10 bases at V and 7 bases at J; junction bases unmatched: 9. Germline V CDR1 and CDR2: MNHNY, SVGAGI (reference sequence).